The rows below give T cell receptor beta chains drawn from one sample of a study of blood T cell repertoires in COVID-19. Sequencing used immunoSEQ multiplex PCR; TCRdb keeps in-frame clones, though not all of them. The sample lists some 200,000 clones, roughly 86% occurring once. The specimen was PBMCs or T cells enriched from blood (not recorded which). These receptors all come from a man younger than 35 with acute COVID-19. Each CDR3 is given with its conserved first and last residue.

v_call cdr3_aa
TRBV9 CASSLTGDTGNTIYF
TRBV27 CASSLVTGRDTQYF
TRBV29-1 CSVLPGTGATEAFF
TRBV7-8 CASRQGALQTQYF
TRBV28 CASSPNRGGQETQYF
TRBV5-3 CARSPKLAGGTDTQYF
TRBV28 CASSWGRGPPPYEQYF
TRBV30 CAWSRVRTGEAFF
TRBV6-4 CASSDSGGTYGYTF
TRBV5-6 CASSLLGRSSYNEQFF
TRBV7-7 CASSPGLSRPEQFF
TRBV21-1 CASSLRTGSRNQPQHF
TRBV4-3 CASSQDEGQFSSGNTIYF
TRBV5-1 CASSPWTGSYEQYF
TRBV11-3 CASSLGQGSNQPQHF
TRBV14 CASSQGAGGGGYTF
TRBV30 CAKRAVNYGYTF
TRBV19 CASSIMDRSRTQYF
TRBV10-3 CAISEEASQTGAAFF
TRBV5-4 CASSYSQGNTEAFF
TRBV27 CASSSTGTISYEQYF
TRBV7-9 CASRQTGTVGLAGKHEQFF
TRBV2 CASSGTSGGASTDTQYF
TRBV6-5 CASSYALAGEKLFF
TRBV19 CASSSSGGLPYNTEAFF
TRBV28 CASSFGWSPLHF
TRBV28 CASSTSGGYDTQYF
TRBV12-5 CASHRGTDYEQYF
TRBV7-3 CASALLAGAGELFF
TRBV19 CASSRTGLNYGYTF
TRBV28 CASSFGGGGGLFF
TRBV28 CASRPRGGANYGYTF
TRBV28 CASREVNTEAFF
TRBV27 CASSLSRPGIYGYTF
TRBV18 CASSQQGYEQYF
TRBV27 CASSLSPSGSYEQYF
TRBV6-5 CASSGTGLGRETQYF
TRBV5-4 CASSGLAYEQFF
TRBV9 CASSVEGDLEFAGYTF